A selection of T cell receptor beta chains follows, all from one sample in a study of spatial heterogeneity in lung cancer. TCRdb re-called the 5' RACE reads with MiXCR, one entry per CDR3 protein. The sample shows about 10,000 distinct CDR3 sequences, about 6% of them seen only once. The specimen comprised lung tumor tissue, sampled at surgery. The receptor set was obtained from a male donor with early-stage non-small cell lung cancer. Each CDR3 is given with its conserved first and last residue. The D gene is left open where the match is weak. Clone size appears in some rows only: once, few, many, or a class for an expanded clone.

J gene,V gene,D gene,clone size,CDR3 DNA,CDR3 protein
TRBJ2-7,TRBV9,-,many,TGTGCCAGCAGCGTAGAGGGGGGCCCCTACGAGCAGTACTTC,CASSVEGGPYEQYF
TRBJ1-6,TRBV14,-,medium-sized,TGTGCCAGCAGTCTAAACCCAACCAATTCACCCCTCCACTTT,CASSLNPTNSPLHF
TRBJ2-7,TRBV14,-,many,TGTGCCAGCAGCCAAGATCCCTATTCCGTCCGCGTGTACTTC,CASSQDPYSVRVYF
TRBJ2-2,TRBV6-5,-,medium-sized,TGTGCCAGCAGACCGGACACCTACACCGGGGAGCTGTTTTTT,CASRPDTYTGELFF
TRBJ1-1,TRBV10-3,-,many,TGTGCCATCAAGGCGAACACTGAAGCTTTCTTT,CAIKANTEAFF
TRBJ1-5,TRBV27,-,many,TGTGCCAGCAGTCCCCTTTGGCCTCAGCCCCAGCATTTT,CASSPLWPQPQHF
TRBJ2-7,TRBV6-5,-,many,TGTGCCAGCAGTAGAGGGGGCTCCTACGAGCAGTACTTC,CASSRGGSYEQYF
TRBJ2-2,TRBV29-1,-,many,TGCAGCGCAAACCCGGGATCCGGCACCGGGGAGCTGTTTTTT,CSANPGSGTGELFF
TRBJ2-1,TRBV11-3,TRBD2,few,TGTGCCAGCAGCCCGCGAGGTAGCGGGAGTCCCTTCTACAATGAGCAGTTCTTC,CASSPRGSGSPFYNEQFF
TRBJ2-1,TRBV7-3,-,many,TGTGCCAGCAGCTTTGGCGCCTACTACAATGAGCAGTTCTTC,CASSFGAYYNEQFF
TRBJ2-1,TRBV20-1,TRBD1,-,TGCAGTGCCCCGGGACAGGGGTTAAGTCGGAAGTTCTTC,CSAPGQGLSRKFF
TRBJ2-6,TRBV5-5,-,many,TGTGCCAGCAGCCCGGGGCTATTCTCTGGGGCCAACGTCCTGACTTTC,CASSPGLFSGANVLTF
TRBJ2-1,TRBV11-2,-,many,TGTGCCAGCAGCTTAGGGACGACGGAGCAGTTCTTC,CASSLGTTEQFF
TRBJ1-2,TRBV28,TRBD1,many,TGTGCCAGCCTCCCGGGACAGGGACCTGGCTACACCTTC,CASLPGQGPGYTF
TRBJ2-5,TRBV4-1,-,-,TGCGCCAGCAGCCAAGATGGAGACCCCAGGTTTGAGACCCAGTACTTC,CASSQDGDPRFETQYF
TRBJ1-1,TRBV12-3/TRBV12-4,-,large,TGTGCCAGCAGTTTAAGGGGAGCTTTCTTT,CASSLRGAFF
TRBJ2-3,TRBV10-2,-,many,TGCGCCAGCAGTGCAGCGCGCCTCCAGGCGCAGTATTTT,CASSAARLQAQYF
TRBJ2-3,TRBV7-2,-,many,TGTGCCAGCAGCTTATGGGTCCGGAGCACAGATACGCAGTATTTT,CASSLWVRSTDTQYF
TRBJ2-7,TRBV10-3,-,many,TGTGCCATCAGTGAGACCTCCCTCGTAGGGGTGAGTTCCTACGAGCAGTACTTC,CAISETSLVGVSSYEQYF
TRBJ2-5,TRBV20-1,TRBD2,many,TGCAGTGTAACCGGGACTAACCAAGAGACCCAGTACTTC,CSVTGTNQETQYF
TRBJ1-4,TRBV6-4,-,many,TGTGCCAGCAGTGACTATCGGCAGGTCGCAACTAATGAAAAACTGTTTTTT,CASSDYRQVATNEKLFF
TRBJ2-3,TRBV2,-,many,TGTGCCAGCCAAAATCGGGCGGATACGCAGTATTTT,CASQNRADTQYF
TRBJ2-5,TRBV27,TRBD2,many,TGTGCCAGCAGCCCCAGAGCGGGGGCCCTCCAAGAGACCCAGTACTTC,CASSPRAGALQETQYF
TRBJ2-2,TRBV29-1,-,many,TGCAGCGTGGACACAGGGTTGGAGAACACCGGGGAGCTGTTTTTT,CSVDTGLENTGELFF
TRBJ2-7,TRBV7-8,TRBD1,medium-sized,TGTGCCAGCAGGTCCGACAGGGTCGTTTACGAGCAGTACTTC,CASRSDRVVYEQYF
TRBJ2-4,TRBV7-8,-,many,TGTGCCAGCAGCTTAGCTTCGGCAGGGCGCATTCAGTACTTC,CASSLASAGRIQYF
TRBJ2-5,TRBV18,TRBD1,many,TGTGCCAGCTCACCCTTCTCGGGGACAGAAGAGACCCAGTACTTC,CASSPFSGTEETQYF